This record looks at one TCR beta chain sequence and its context. The data derive from a study of T cells after yellow fever vaccination. The J segment lost 3 bases and the V segment lost 2 bases, leaving 3 bases of the junction unmatched. This CDR3 is built from 15 residues. The germline gives CDR1 MNHNS, CDR2 SASEGT. One entry per CDR3 protein, called by TCRdb with MiXCR from the 5' RACE reads. The table records some 170,000 distinct CDR3 sequences, around 9% of them present only once. This TCR was recovered from a man aged 18 to 30 who received the YFV17D yellow fever vaccine. Sequencing was performed on CD8+ T cells sorted from PBMCs, taken 45 days after the yellow fever booster vaccination. V gene TRBV6-1 combines with J gene TRBJ2-3; 9 bases agree with TRBD2. CDR3 amino acids: CASSEPSGATDTQYF. CDR3 DNA: TGTGCCAGCAGTGAACCTAGCGGGGCGACAGATACGCAGTATTTT.